This entry lists 2 T cell receptor beta chains sequenced from one sample in a study of T cell responses to AZD1222 COVID-19 vaccine. The data were produced by immunoSEQ multiplex PCR, yet TCRdb's version contains in-frame clones alone and is incomplete. The data contain about 200,000 clones, under 95% of them seen just once; the ten biggest clones take up approximately 1%. The specimen comprised peripheral blood, sampled 28 days after the second AZD1222 dose. These receptors all come from an adult who received the AZD1222 COVID-19 vaccine.

The rearrangement uses TRBV15 and TRBJ1-1, with D uncertain. Trimming removed 1 base from V and 1 base from J, with 4 bases in between. This CDR3 is built from 13 residues. The germline V gene encodes CDR1 LNHNV and CDR2 YYDKDF (reference sequence). As DNA, the CDR3 is TGTGCCACCAGCAGAGTGGCGAACACTGAAGCTTTCTTT. As protein: CATSRVANTEAFF. The full variable domain, completed using reference TRBV15 and TRBJ1-1, is DAMVIQNPRYQVTQFGKPVTLSCSQTLNHNVMYWYQQKSSQAPKLLFHYYDKDFNNEADTPDNFQSRRPNTSFCFLDIRSPGLGDTAMYLCATSRVANTEAFFGQGTRLTVV.

The chain couples TRBV29-1 to TRBJ1-4; a weak D match, TRBD1 (6 bases). The CDR3 is 14 residues long. V was trimmed by 7 bases and J by 4 bases, leaving 16 bases between them. In germline, CDR1 is SQVTM, CDR2 ANQGSEA. The CDR3 is CSALGGRVNEKLFF. Here the CDR3 DNA reads TGCAGCGCCCTAGGGGGACGGGTTAATGAAAAACTGTTTTTT.